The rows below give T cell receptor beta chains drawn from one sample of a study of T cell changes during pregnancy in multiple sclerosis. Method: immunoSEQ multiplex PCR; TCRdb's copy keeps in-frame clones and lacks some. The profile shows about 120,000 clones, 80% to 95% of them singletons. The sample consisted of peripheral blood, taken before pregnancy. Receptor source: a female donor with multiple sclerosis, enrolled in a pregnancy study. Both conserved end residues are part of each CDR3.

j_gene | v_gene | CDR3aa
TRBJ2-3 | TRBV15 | CATSRGTSVGGDTQYF
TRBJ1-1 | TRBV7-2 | CASSFDRGHTEAFF
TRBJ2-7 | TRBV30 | CAWSNLQGAEQYF
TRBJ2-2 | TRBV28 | CASSLPLGELFF
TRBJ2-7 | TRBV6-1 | CASSSSPHTETEQYF
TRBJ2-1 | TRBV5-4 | CASSSTYGTSGGFYNEQFF
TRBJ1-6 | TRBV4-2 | CASSQEGQGSSPLHF
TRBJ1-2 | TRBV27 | CASSLDRAGYGYTF
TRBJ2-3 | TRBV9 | CASSVLAASSTDTQYF
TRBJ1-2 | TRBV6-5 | CASRDGTGDYYGYTF
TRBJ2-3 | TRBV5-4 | CASSFASGRTDTQYF
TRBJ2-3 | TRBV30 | CASFLGTQYF
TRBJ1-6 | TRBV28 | CANRDSSYNSPLHF
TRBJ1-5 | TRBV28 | CASSTPLLSQHF
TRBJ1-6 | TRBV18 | CASSPGATANSPLHF
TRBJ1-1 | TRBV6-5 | CASSYRTTGHTEAFF
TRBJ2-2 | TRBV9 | CASSPSPGRERNTGELFF
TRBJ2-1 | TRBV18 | CASSFRGSSYNEQFF
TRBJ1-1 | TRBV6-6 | CASNRGQDNTEAFF
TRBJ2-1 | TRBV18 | CASSLTSGRAYNEQFF
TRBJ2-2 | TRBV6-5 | CASSRTGDTGELFF
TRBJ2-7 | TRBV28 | CASSLFAGAKSYEQYF
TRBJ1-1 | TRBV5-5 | CASSSHRNTEAFF
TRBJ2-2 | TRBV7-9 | CASSLYTGTANTGELFF
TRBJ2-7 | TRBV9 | CASSARDNSYEQYF
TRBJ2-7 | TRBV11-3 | CASTELSAGGGLHEQYF
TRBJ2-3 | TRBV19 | CASSIWEYTDTQYF
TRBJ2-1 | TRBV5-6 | CASSLGQRTNSSYNEQFF
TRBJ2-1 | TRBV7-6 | CASSLTATRADEQFF
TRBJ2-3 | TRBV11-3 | CASSLSTGTGGVSTDTQYF
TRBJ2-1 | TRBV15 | CATSRGTSGSSYNEQFF
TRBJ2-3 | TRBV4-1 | CASSQPGGTDTQYF
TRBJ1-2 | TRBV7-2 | CASSLAGRANYGYTF
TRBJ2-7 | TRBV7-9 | CASSSSGGGLAGSEQYF
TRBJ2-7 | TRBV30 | CAWSITPGLAGANEQYF
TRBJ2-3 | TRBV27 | CASSPQNRGRADTQYF
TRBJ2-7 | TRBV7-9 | CASSLSLNYEQYF
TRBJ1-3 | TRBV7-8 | CASSLRGTGTGNTIYF
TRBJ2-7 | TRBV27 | CASSWGGSYEQYF
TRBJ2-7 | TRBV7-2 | CASSLSWRAEQYF
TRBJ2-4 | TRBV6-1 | CASSEALVQGASIQYF
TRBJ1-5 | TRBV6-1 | CASSELTGVGQPQHF
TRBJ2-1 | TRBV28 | CASSLTRRLAGNEQFF